This is a list of T cell receptor beta chains from one sample in a study of blood T cell repertoires in COVID-19. Clones were sequenced by immunoSEQ multiplex PCR, and TCRdb holds only the in-frame ones, with some missing. The data hold about 420,000 clones, with roughly 90% observed a single time. The material sequenced was peripheral blood. These receptor sequences come from a man between 18 and 35 years old with COVID-19, enrolled during active disease. The CDR3 runs from the conserved cysteine through the conserved F or W. The order of the fields is D gene, clone size, J gene, V gene, CDR3 DNA, CDR3 protein. The D gene is left open where the match is weak. Rows may omit the clone size; those that give it use once, few, many or a size class.

>TRBD1|.|TRBJ1-1|TRBV6-4
TGTGCCAGCAGAGAGACCAGGGGGCGCGGCACTGAAGCTTTCTTT
CASRETRGRGTEAFF
>.|.|TRBJ2-7|TRBV19
TGTGCCAGTAGTAGTCCGAACAGGGTCGAGCAGTACTTC
CASSSPNRVEQYF
>.|once|TRBJ2-7|TRBV19
TGTGCCAGTAGTGCCCGGGAGACCTACGAGCAGTACTTC
CASSARETYEQYF
>.|.|TRBJ1-1|TRBV6-5
TGTGCCAGCATTAAGGGGAGGAGAGGAACTGAAGCTTTCTTT
CASIKGRRGTEAFF
>.|.|TRBJ2-7|TRBV12-3/TRBV12-4
TGTGCCAGCAGTTTACGAGCACGGCAGTACTTC
CASSLRARQYF
>TRBD2|.|TRBJ2-5|TRBV5-1
TGCGCCAGCAGCTTGGTCGGGGGGGCGTTGGAGACCCAGTACTTC
CASSLVGGALETQYF
>.|.|TRBJ2-3|TRBV6-5
TGTGCCACCCGCGGCGGGTTTAAAGATACGCAGTATTTT
CATRGGFKDTQYF
>.|.|TRBJ1-2|TRBV10-3
TGTGCCATCAGCCCCGCAGGGGATGGCTACACCTTC
CAISPAGDGYTF
>TRBD1|few|TRBJ1-2|TRBV27
TGTGCCAGCAGTGACAGGGTAAACGGCTACACCTTC
CASSDRVNGYTF
>TRBD2|.|TRBJ2-7|TRBV6-2/TRBV6-3
TGTGCCAGCAGTTACAAGATTGTAGCGGGTGCCTCCTACGAGCAGTACTTC
CASSYKIVAGASYEQYF
>TRBD2|.|TRBJ2-5|TRBV5-1
TGCGCCAGCAGCCAAGCGGGAGGGCCGTTTGAGACCCAGTACTTC
CASSQAGGPFETQYF
>.|.|TRBJ2-5|TRBV3-1/TRBV3-2
TGTGCCAGCTCTCCGGATAGCGGTGTCCAAGAGACCCAGTACTTC
CASSPDSGVQETQYF
>TRBD1|.|TRBJ2-1|TRBV27
TGTGCCAGCAATCGGGACAGGGGGCCCTATGAGCAGTTCTTC
CASNRDRGPYEQFF
>.|.|TRBJ1-2|TRBV6-1
TGTGCCAGCAGTGAGACAGGTTTGAATGGCTACACCTTC
CASSETGLNGYTF
>TRBD1|.|TRBJ1-3|TRBV6-5
TGTGCCAGCAGGCAACAACCGGGACAGGGAAACACCATATATTTT
CASRQQPGQGNTIYF
>.|.|TRBJ2-1|TRBV11-3
TGTGCCAGCAGCTTAGGAACTAGCTCATTCAATGAGCAGTTCTTC
CASSLGTSSFNEQFF
>TRBD2|.|TRBJ2-1|TRBV11-2
TGTGCCAGCAGCTTTGGACTAGCGGGAGGCAATGAGCAGTTCTTC
CASSFGLAGGNEQFF
>TRBD2|.|TRBJ2-1|TRBV3-1/TRBV3-2
TGTGCCAGCAGCCACCTAGCGGGAAGTCCGCAGTTCTTC
CASSHLAGSPQFF
>.|.|TRBJ2-3|TRBV4-2
TGTGCCAGCAGCCAGGAGAGGCGGGTCAGCACAGATACGCAGTATTTT
CASSQERRVSTDTQYF
>TRBD2|.|TRBJ2-1|TRBV10-2
TGCGCCAGCAGTGAGACTAGCGGGATATACAATGAGCAGTTCTTC
CASSETSGIYNEQFF
>.|.|TRBJ1-5|TRBV3-1/TRBV3-2
TGTGCCAGCAGCCTCGGGGTCCAAAGGAGCAATCAGCCCCAGCATTTT
CASSLGVQRSNQPQHF
>.|.|TRBJ2-7|TRBV6-6
TGTGCCAGCAGTTCCGACGGCGGTCAATCCGAGCAGTACTTC
CASSSDGGQSEQYF
>.|.|TRBJ2-1|TRBV5-4
TGTGCCAGCAGCTTAGGGGAAGTCTACAATGAGCAGTTCTTC
CASSLGEVYNEQFF
>TRBD1|.|TRBJ1-2|TRBV14
TGTGCCAGCAGCCGAGAACAGGGGGCGGCCTACTATGGCTACACCTTC
CASSREQGAAYYGYTF
>.|.|TRBJ2-2|TRBV5-1
TGCGCCAGCAGTCACGGGGGAGCCTCGAACACCGGGGAGCTGTTTTTT
CASSHGGASNTGELFF
>TRBD2|.|TRBJ2-3|TRBV19
TGTGCCACACCTTCGGACAGGGGAAGGACTAGCGGGAGGGCGGCAGATACGCAGTATTTT
CATPSDRGRTSGRAADTQYF
>TRBD1|.|TRBJ1-4|TRBV19
TGTGCCAGTAGTAGGGGACAGCTCGGTAGAGAAAAACTGTTTTTT
CASSRGQLGREKLFF
>TRBD2|.|TRBJ2-3|TRBV2
TGTGCCAGAGGGAACCTAGCGGGCTTCACAGATACGCAGTATTTT
CARGNLAGFTDTQYF
>TRBD2|.|TRBJ2-2|TRBV3-1/TRBV3-2
TGTGCCAGCAGCCAGGGACTAGCGAGGGCCACCGGGGAGCTGTTTTTT
CASSQGLARATGELFF
>TRBD2|.|TRBJ2-1|TRBV5-1
TGCGCCAGCAGTCTAGCGGCCAGAGACAATGAGCAGTTCTTC
CASSLAARDNEQFF
>.|.|TRBJ2-1|TRBV5-3
TGTGCCAGAAGCTTGGGGCAGGGGAAGGGCAATGAGCAGTTCTTC
CARSLGQGKGNEQFF
>TRBD2|.|TRBJ2-7|TRBV7-9
TGTGCCAGCAGCTTGGGGGGGGACCCCTACGAGCAGTACTTC
CASSLGGDPYEQYF
>.|.|TRBJ2-3|TRBV20-1
TGCAGTGCTAGTTCTAAGGGGGATACGCAGTATTTT
CSASSKGDTQYF
>.|few|TRBJ1-5|TRBV18
TGTGCCAGCTCACCAGGCAACCGGGAGCCCCAGCATTTT
CASSPGNREPQHF
>TRBD2|.|TRBJ2-1|TRBV2
TGTGCCAGCAGTTCCACCTCTAGCGGGGGGGCCGGTGAGCAGTTCTTC
CASSSTSSGGAGEQFF
>.|.|TRBJ2-2|TRBV7-9
TGTGCCAGCAGCGCCGACAGGTTCGCCGGGGAGCTGTTTTTT
CASSADRFAGELFF
>TRBD2|.|TRBJ2-3|TRBV6-1
TGTGCCAGCAGTGAACGGGGTAGCGGGGGGGATACGCAGTATTTT
CASSERGSGGDTQYF
>.|.|TRBJ2-7|TRBV5-6
TGTGCCAGCGCCAAAATGAGAGGGGGATCCTACGAGCAGTACTTC
CASAKMRGGSYEQYF
>.|.|TRBJ2-2|TRBV2
TGTGCCAGCAGTGAAGCTGGTGGGGCCTACACCGGGGAGCTGTTTTTT
CASSEAGGAYTGELFF
>.|.|TRBJ2-5|TRBV4-1
TGCGCCAGCAGCCAACTCGGACTGCCCGAGACCCAGTACTTC
CASSQLGLPETQYF